This T cell receptor (beta chain) was captured by sequencing in a study of graft-versus-host responses after intestinal transplantation. Notes on this clone: The antigen remains undetermined.

The CDR3 is 13 residues long. Germline V gene data show CDR1 as SNHLY and CDR2 as FYNNEI. V lost 7 bases, J lost 6 bases, and 7 bases stayed unmatched. Clones were read by immunoSEQ multiplex PCR, and TCRdb kept only the in-frame ones, dropping some. The table lists some 140,000 clones, around nine tenths of them singletons. Overall study findings and caveats: GvH clones detected in recipient marrow included some appearing first in ileum or blood.

This chain links TRBV2 with TRBJ2-7; 9 nucleotides align to TRBD1. The clonotype comes from a human donor who received an intestinal transplant. The sample was unstimulated CD4+ T cells sorted from spleen or lymph node cells, taken before intestinal transplant. CDR3 in DNA: TGTGCCAGCAACCGGGACAGGGACCGCGAGCAGTACTTC. It is translated as CASNRDRDREQYF.